The present TCR beta chain was sequenced within a study of OX40 agonist ivuxolimab in advanced cancers. Looking at the study overall: Ivuxolimab is a fully human IgG2 antibody that activates OX40 (CD134). Findings and limits, study-wide: In the 0.1 to 3.0 mg/kg range, CD4+ and CD8+ blood T cells had expanded clonally by week 6.

Concerning this clone: Its antigen is unidentified.

The method was immunoSEQ multiplex PCR; TCRdb's version includes in-frame clones alone and lacks a portion of them. In the table there are some 100,000 clones, under 95% of which are singletons. V lost 4 bases and J 4 bases, leaving 10 bases between the germline ends. The germline V gene encodes CDR1 SEHNR and CDR2 FQNEAQ (reference sequence). The CDR3 has 13 residues. The V call is TRBV7-9, the J call TRBJ2-5; the D gene is possibly TRBD1 (6 bases). The origin of this receptor is an adult with an advanced solid tumor such as melanoma, head and neck, liver or kidney cancer. The sequencing here drew on CD4+ or CD8+ T cells sorted from blood, taken in a trial of the OX40 agonist ivuxolimab. CDR3 nucleotide sequence: TGTGCCAGCAGCTCCCTAGGGGGAGAGACCCAGTACTTC. Its protein product is CASSSLGGETQYF.